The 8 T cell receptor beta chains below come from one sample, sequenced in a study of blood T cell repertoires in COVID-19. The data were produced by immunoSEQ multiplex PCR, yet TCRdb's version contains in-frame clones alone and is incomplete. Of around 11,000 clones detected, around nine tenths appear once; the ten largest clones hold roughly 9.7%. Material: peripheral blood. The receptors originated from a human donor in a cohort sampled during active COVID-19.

The CDR3: CASSESGIAGGDEQFF. For the CDR3, the DNA is TGCGCCAGCAGTGAGTCCGGTATAGCGGGGGGGGATGAGCAGTTCTTC. The chain couples TRBV10-1 to TRBJ2-1; 11 bases match TRBD2. The CDR3 totals 16 residues. Germline-derived CDR1 and CDR2 are WNHNN and SYGVQD (reference sequence). V lost 0 bases to trimming and J lost 8 bases; unmatched junction nucleotides: 6.

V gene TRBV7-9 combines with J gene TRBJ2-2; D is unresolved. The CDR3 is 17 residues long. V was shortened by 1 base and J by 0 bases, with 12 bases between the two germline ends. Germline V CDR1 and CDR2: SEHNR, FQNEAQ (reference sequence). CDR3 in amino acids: CASSLVVRHTNTGELFF. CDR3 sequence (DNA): TGTGCCAGCAGCTTAGTAGTGAGGCACACGAACACCGGGGAGCTGTTTTTT.

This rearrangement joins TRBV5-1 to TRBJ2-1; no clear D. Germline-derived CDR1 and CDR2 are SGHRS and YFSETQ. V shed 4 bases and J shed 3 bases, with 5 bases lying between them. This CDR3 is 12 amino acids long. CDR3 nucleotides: TGCGCCAGCAGCGTAGACTACAATGAGCAGTTCTTC. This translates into CASSVDYNEQFF.

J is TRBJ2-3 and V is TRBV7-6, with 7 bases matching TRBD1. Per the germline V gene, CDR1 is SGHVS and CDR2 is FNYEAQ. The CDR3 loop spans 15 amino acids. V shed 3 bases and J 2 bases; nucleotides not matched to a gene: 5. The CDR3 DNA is TGTGCCAGCAGCTTCCGACAGGGTACCACAGATACGCAGTATTTT. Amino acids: CASSFRQGTTDTQYF.

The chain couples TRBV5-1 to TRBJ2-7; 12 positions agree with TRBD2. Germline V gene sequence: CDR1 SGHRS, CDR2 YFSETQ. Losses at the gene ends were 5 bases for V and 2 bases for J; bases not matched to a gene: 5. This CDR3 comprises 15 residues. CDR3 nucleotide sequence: TGCGCCAGCAGGGTGACTAGCGGGGGACCCTACGAGCAGTACTTC. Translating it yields CASRVTSGGPYEQYF.

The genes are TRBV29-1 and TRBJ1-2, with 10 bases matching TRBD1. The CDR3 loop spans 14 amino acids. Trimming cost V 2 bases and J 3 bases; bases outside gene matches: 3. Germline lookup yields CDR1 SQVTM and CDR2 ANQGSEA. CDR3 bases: TGCAGCGTTGAATACGGACAGGGGGACTATGGCTACACCTTC. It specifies CSVEYGQGDYGYTF.

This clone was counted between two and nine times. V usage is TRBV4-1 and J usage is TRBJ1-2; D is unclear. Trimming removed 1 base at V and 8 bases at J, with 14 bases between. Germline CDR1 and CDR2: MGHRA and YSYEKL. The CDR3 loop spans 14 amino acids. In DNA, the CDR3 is TGCGCCAGCAGCCAAGTAGTACCTACGGGAGGCTACACCTTC. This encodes CASSQVVPTGGYTF.

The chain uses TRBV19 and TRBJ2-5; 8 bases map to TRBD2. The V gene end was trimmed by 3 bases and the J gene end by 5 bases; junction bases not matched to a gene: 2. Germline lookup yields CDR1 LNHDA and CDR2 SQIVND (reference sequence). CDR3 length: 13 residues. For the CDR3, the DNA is TGTGCCAGTAGTATCGGGACTAGGGAGACCCAGTACTTC. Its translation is CASSIGTRETQYF.